This entry lists 32 T cell receptor beta chains sequenced from one sample in a study of tumour-infiltrating T cells in Burkitt lymphoma. Libraries were prepared by immunoSEQ multiplex PCR; TCRdb keeps only in-frame clonotypes and omits some of them. The table shows some 5,500 clones, with more than 8% occurring only once. Sequences were obtained from tumor tissue. These receptors were collected from a human donor with diffuse large B-cell lymphoma.

This clone is termed large (0.1 to 1%). The genes are TRBV10-3 and TRBJ2-5; the match to TRBD1 covers 9 bases. V shed 5 bases, J shed 3 bases, and the junction held 1 base outside the gene matches. From germline, CDR1 is ENHRY and CDR2 SYGVKD. The CDR3 totals 13 residues. This CDR3 is CAISWTGEETQYF. The CDR3 DNA reads TGTGCCATCAGTTGGACAGGGGAAGAGACCCAGTACTTC.

CDR3: CASSFTTGANVLTF. CDR3 DNA: TGTGCCAGCAGCTTTACCACTGGGGCCAACGTCCTGACTTTC. The chain recombines TRBV11-2 with TRBJ2-6; D uncertain. CDR3 length: 14 residues. Germline V gene sequence: CDR1 SGHAT, CDR2 FQNNGV. Trimming took 3 bases from V and 2 from J, leaving 5 bases between them.

This clone has only a few counts. The chain has TRBV10-1 and TRBJ2-1; 13 nucleotides line up with TRBD2. This CDR3 comprises 14 residues. Germline CDR1 WNHNN, CDR2 SYGVQD (reference sequence). With 4 bases clipped from V and 6 bases from J, the junction kept 0 bases outside the gene matches. The CDR3 DNA is TGCGCCAGCAGTGGGACTAGCGGGGGCAATGAGCAGTTCTTC. Translation gives CASSGTSGGNEQFF.

This clone was seen more than once but under ten times. This chain's CDR3 is CASSPGLPRVSNYGYTF. The CDR3 DNA reads as TGTGCCAGCTCACCTGGCCTCCCCAGGGTTTCTAACTATGGCTACACCTTC. The chain couples TRBV18 to TRBJ1-2, with a tentative D call TRBD1 (5 bases). The V gene lost 3 bases and the J gene lost 0 bases, with 17 bases spanning the gap. This CDR3 spans 17 amino acids. From germline, CDR1 is KGHSH and CDR2 LQKENI.

In its sample, this clone was seen a few times. The rearrangement joins TRBV10-3 to TRBJ2-2; no clear D. The CDR3 has 14 residues. The germline CDR1 and CDR2 sequences are ENHRY and SYGVKD. Trimming pared 4 bases from V and 4 bases from J, leaving 10 bases between. The CDR3 region is CAISVLDPTGELFF. Here the CDR3 DNA reads TGTGCCATCAGTGTCCTAGACCCCACCGGGGAGCTGTTTTTT.

This clone was picked up a small number of times. This chain links TRBV5-1 with TRBJ1-4; no definite D call. The CDR3 sequence is 14 residues long. V lost 7 bases, J lost 0 bases, and 10 bases lay in between. CDR1 and CDR2 (germline): SGHRS, YFSETQ. The CDR3 reads CASGPGPTNEKLFF. The CDR3 region has the DNA TGCGCCAGCGGCCCCGGGCCAACTAATGAAAAACTGTTTTTT. Full variable domain (remainder filled in from reference TRBV5-1 and TRBJ1-4): KAGVTQTPRYLIKTRGQQVTLSCSPISGHRSVSWYQQTPGQGLQFLFEYFSETQRNKGNFPGRFSGRQFSNSRSEMNVSTLELGDSALYLCASGPGPTNEKLFFGSGTQLSVL.

Of note for this clone: The junction and the germline gene differ at one end; a read error may be behind it. The chain combines TRBV5-1 with TRBJ1-5, with TRBD1 identical over 8 bases. The length of the CDR3 is 17 residues. Germline V gene lookup returns CDR1 SGHRS and CDR2 YFSETQ. The CDR3 loop reads CASSLAPGTGSNEPQHF. The CDR3 bases are TGCGCCAGCAGCTTGGCCCCCGGGACAGGTAGCAATGAGCCCCAGCATTTT.

This clone has just a few counts. The chain is built from TRBV4-1 and TRBJ2-5; D gene ambiguous. Germline loops: CDR1 MGHRA, CDR2 YSYEKL. The CDR3 is 20 residues long. V was pared by 1 base and J by 0 bases, with 24 bases between. The CDR3 is CASSQGKFLVGDEDQETQYF. CDR3 bases: TGCGCCAGCAGCCAAGGAAAGTTTTTGGTCGGAGATGAGGACCAAGAGACCCAGTACTTC.

The rearrangement links TRBV13 to TRBJ1-3; perhaps TRBD1 as D (6 bases). The CDR3 covers 15 residues. Germline V lookup: CDR1 PRHDT, CDR2 FYEKMQ (reference sequence). The germline V and J ends were trimmed by 1 base and 10 bases, with 17 bases remaining between them. This chain's CDR3 is CASSLVGAGERTIYF. The DNA for the CDR3 is TGTGCCAGCAGCTTAGTCGGGGCAGGGGAAAGGACCATATATTTT.

The chain joins TRBV19 to TRBJ1-1; TRBD1 matches at 8 bases. CDR3 length: 15 residues. Looked up from germline, CDR1 is LNHDA and CDR2 is SQIVND (reference sequence). J was trimmed by 0 bases and V by 7 bases; bases with no gene match: 7. The DNA of the CDR3 is TGTGCCAGTAACCCTCAGGGGGCCCTGAACACTGAAGCTTTCTTT. Its protein is CASNPQGALNTEAFF. Full variable domain (missing parts from reference TRBV19 and TRBJ1-1): DGGITQSPKYLFRKEGQNVTLSCEQNLNHDAMYWYRQDPGQGLRLIYYSQIVNDFQKGDIAEGYSVSREKKESFPLTVTSAQKNPTAFYLCASNPQGALNTEAFFGQGTRLTVV.

In nucleotides, the CDR3 is TGTGCCAGCAGCTTAGTGGCAGGGAGTGAAAAACTGTTTTTT. Translated, it gives CASSLVAGSEKLFF. This rearrangement joins TRBV7-2 to TRBJ1-4; D possibly corresponds to TRBD1 (5 bases). This CDR3 has 14 amino acids. The germline V and J ends were trimmed by 1 base and 7 bases, with 10 bases remaining between them. Germline lookup yields CDR1 SGHTA and CDR2 FQGNSA.

This chain links TRBV5-1 with TRBJ2-5; maybe TRBD1 (5 bases). The germline V and J ends were trimmed by 0 bases and 5 bases, with 17 bases remaining between them. Germline CDR1 is SGHRS and CDR2 is YFSETQ. The CDR3 runs to 16 residues. CDR3 coding DNA: TGCGCCAGCAGCTTGGCCTCGTGGCCAGGGTCTGAGACCCAGTACTTC. Encoded protein: CASSLASWPGSETQYF.

The table lists this clone with a few counts. V and J are TRBV29-1 and TRBJ2-7, with a tentative D call TRBD2 (6 bases). Per germline, CDR1 SQVTM and CDR2 ANQGSEA. This CDR3 spans 12 amino acids. V lost 6 bases and J 4 bases, leaving 13 bases between the germline ends. CDR3 nucleotides: TGCAGCGTGAGCTCCGGGACTTACGAGCAGTACTTC. Encoded protein: CSVSSGTYEQYF.

This sequence joins TRBV6-5 and TRBJ2-2; 12 positions match TRBD2. Trimming took 7 bases from V and 8 from J; bases not matched to a gene: 5. The CDR3 runs 14 residues. CDR1 MNHEY and CDR2 SVGAGI come from the germline V gene. CDR3 amino acids: CASTGLAGRGELFF. CDR3 bases: TGTGCCAGCACCGGACTAGCGGGACGGGGGGAGCTGTTTTTT.

This clone was seen only a few times. The V gene is TRBV10-1, the J gene TRBJ1-1; D ambiguous. Trimming took 0 bases from V and 5 from J, leaving 7 bases between them. The germline gives CDR1 WNHNN, CDR2 SYGVQD (reference sequence). This CDR3 contains 13 residues. The CDR3 here is CASSESAETEAFF. The CDR3 DNA reads as TGCGCCAGCAGTGAGTCGGCCGAGACTGAAGCTTTCTTT.

This clone was seen more than once but under ten times. The chain carries TRBV18 and TRBJ1-5; 10 nucleotides agree with TRBD1. Germline CDR1 and CDR2: KGHSH and LQKENI. This CDR3 contains 15 residues. V was pared by 6 bases and J by 7 bases, with 9 bases of the junction left unmatched. CDR3 coding DNA: TGTGCCAGCTCCCCGGGACAGGGGCATGGCCAGCCCCAGCATTTT. Translated, it gives CASSPGQGHGQPQHF.

This clone was detected a few times. The chain has TRBV2 and TRBJ2-6; D is perhaps TRBD1 (5 bases). Germline loops: CDR1 SNHLY, CDR2 FYNNEI. V lost 4 bases and J 2 bases, leaving 9 bases between the germline ends. The CDR3 consists of 15 residues. CDR3 bases: TGTGCCAGCAGTGCACAGGACGCTGGGGCCAACGTCCTGACTTTC. This sequence encodes CASSAQDAGANVLTF.

This clone has a handful of counts. The chain employs TRBV5-1 and TRBJ1-6; D unclear. The CDR3 runs to 14 residues. Germline V gene lookup returns CDR1 SGHRS and CDR2 YFSETQ. V was clipped by 0 bases and J by 7 bases, with 8 bases between them. CDR3 sequence reads: CASSLGLTNSPLHF. CDR3 sequence (DNA): TGCGCCAGCAGCTTGGGCCTTACCAATTCACCCCTCCACTTT.

V is TRBV11-3 and J is TRBJ1-1; D not resolved. From germline, CDR1 is SGHNT and CDR2 YENEEA. The CDR3 consists of 14 residues. The ends were cut back, 5 bases at V and 6 bases at J, with 16 bases in the middle. The CDR3 sequence: CASSTGWGGSEAFF. DNA of the CDR3: TGTGCCAGCAGCACGGGTTGGGGTGGTTCTGAAGCTTTCTTT.

The chain employs TRBV5-4 and TRBJ2-2; 10 positions agree with TRBD1. Germline V lookup: CDR1 SGHNT, CDR2 YYREEE (reference sequence). Trimming took 4 bases from V and 4 from J; bases not matched to a gene: 10. The CDR3 length is 17 residues. CDR3 DNA sequence: TGTGCCAGCAGCCCATCGACAGGGGGCCTCTTCACCGGGGAGCTGTTTTTT. This encodes CASSPSTGGLFTGELFF.

This clone was detected only a few times. The V and J genes are TRBV5-4 and TRBJ2-1; perhaps TRBD2 as D (5 bases). Per the germline V gene, CDR1 is SGHNT and CDR2 is YYREEE (reference sequence). The CDR3 spans 15 residues. V lost 4 bases, J lost 0 bases, and 11 bases lay in between. The CDR3 loop reads CASSGGPSSYNEQFF. The CDR3 coding sequence is TGTGCCAGCAGCGGCGGGCCGAGCTCCTACAATGAGCAGTTCTTC.

This clone was observed a handful of times. This chain connects TRBV29-1 to TRBJ2-7; possibly TRBD1 or TRBD2 for D (5 bases each). CDR1 is SQVTM and CDR2 is ANQGSEA in the germline V gene. V lost 4 bases and J 2 bases, leaving 9 bases between the germline ends. This CDR3 has 12 residues. DNA of the CDR3: TGCAGCGTTGGGGGGTCCACCTACGAGCAGTACTTC. Its translation is CSVGGSTYEQYF.

The J gene is TRBJ1-1, the V gene TRBV18, with D possibly matching TRBD1 (6 bases). Germline loops: CDR1 KGHSH, CDR2 LQKENI. The CDR3 sequence is 13 residues long. Trimming shortened V by 5 bases and J by 0 bases, and 7 bases separated the two germline ends. The CDR3 loop reads CASSWTVNTEAFF. Here the CDR3 DNA reads TGTGCCAGCTCATGGACAGTGAACACTGAAGCTTTCTTT.

This clone has just a few counts. The chain employs TRBV6-5 and TRBJ2-5; tentative D call: TRBD2 (6 bases). This CDR3 is 15 amino acids long. V was clipped by 0 bases and J by 0 bases, with 8 bases between them. Germline CDR1 and CDR2: MNHEY and SVGAGI. The CDR3 loop is CASSYSGGNQETQYF. The CDR3 bases are TGTGCCAGCAGTTACTCAGGAGGGAACCAAGAGACCCAGTACTTC.

This clone was counted a few times. The V call is TRBV29-1, the J call TRBJ1-2; D perhaps matches TRBD1 (5 bases). Germline-derived CDR1 and CDR2 are SQVTM and ANQGSEA. Trimming removed 1 base from V and 2 bases from J, with 11 bases in between. CDR3 length equals 14 residues. This CDR3 reads CSVEGGPINYGYTF. In DNA, the CDR3 is TGCAGCGTTGAAGGGGGCCCGATCAACTATGGCTACACCTTC.

The chain carries TRBV5-4 and TRBJ2-5; D is possibly TRBD2 (6 bases). Deletions cut 0 bases from V and 5 bases from J, with 11 bases between. The CDR3 runs 14 residues. Germline V gene lookup returns CDR1 SGHNT and CDR2 YYREEE (reference sequence). The CDR3 region is CASSLAGGFETQYF. In DNA form, the CDR3 reads TGTGCCAGCAGCTTGGCCGGGGGTTTTGAGACCCAGTACTTC.

This chain joins TRBV29-1 and TRBJ1-5; TRBD1 matches 7 bases. CDR3 length: 13 amino acids. V lost 4 bases and J lost 4; bases outside the gene matches: 4. Germline values: CDR1 SQVTM, CDR2 ANQGSEA. Here the CDR3 DNA reads TGCAGCGTTGCCGGGACAGATAATCAGCCCCAGCATTTT. It codes for CSVAGTDNQPQHF.

A word on this clone: The junction and the germline gene differ at one end; a read error may be behind it. The rearrangement uses TRBV19 and TRBJ2-1; a possible D gene is TRBD1 (6 bases). Germline V gene data show CDR1 as LNHDA and CDR2 as SQIVND (reference sequence). The CDR3 covers 12 residues. CDR3 amino acids: CTSSFSGAEQFF. For the CDR3, the DNA is TGTACCAGTAGTTTTTCAGGGGCTGAGCAGTTCTTC.

The V call is TRBV19, the J call TRBJ2-2; either TRBD1 or TRBD2 may supply D (5 bases each). The length of the CDR3 is 14 residues. Germline CDR1 LNHDA, CDR2 SQIVND (reference sequence). V dropped 5 bases and J dropped 4 bases, with 11 bases sitting between them. In DNA form, the CDR3 reads TGTGCCAGTAGTCCGGGGACGGCCACCGGGGAGCTGTTTTTT. Translated, it gives CASSPGTATGELFF.

Only a few counts were recorded for this clone. V gene TRBV5-5 combines with J gene TRBJ1-2; a possible D gene is TRBD1 (5 bases). V was pared by 0 bases and J by 6 bases, with 9 bases between. Germline CDR1 is SGHKS and CDR2 is YYEKEE (reference sequence). This CDR3 spans 13 amino acids. The CDR3 nucleotides are TGTGCCAGCAGCTTGGAAAGGGACCATGGCTACACCTTC. This codes for CASSLERDHGYTF.

This chain links TRBV2 with TRBJ1-4; no firm D call. V dropped 1 base and J dropped 8 bases, with 14 bases sitting between them. The V gene's germline CDR1 is SNHLY and CDR2 FYNNEI. The CDR3 covers 15 residues. The CDR3 nucleotides read TGTGCCAGCAGTGAAGTGGGATCCTTGGGGGAAAAACTGTTTTTT. This sequence encodes CASSEVGSLGEKLFF. The full variable domain, in which reference TRBV2 and TRBJ1-4 provide the parts outside the CDR3, is EPEVTQTPSHQVTQMGQEVILRCVPISNHLYFYWYRQILGQKVEFLVSFYNNEISEKSEIFDDQFSVERPDGSNFTLKIRSTKLEDSAMYFCASSEVGSLGEKLFFGSGTQLSVL.

A few counts support this clone. The chain has TRBV20-1 and TRBJ1-2; 7 nucleotides line up with TRBD1. V was pared by 7 bases and J by 8 bases, with 7 bases of the junction left unmatched. The CDR3 spans 11 residues. In germline, CDR1 is DFQATT, CDR2 SNEGSKA (reference sequence). In DNA, the CDR3 is TGCAGTGACGACAGGGAGAAAGGCTACACCTTC. Protein: CSDDREKGYTF.